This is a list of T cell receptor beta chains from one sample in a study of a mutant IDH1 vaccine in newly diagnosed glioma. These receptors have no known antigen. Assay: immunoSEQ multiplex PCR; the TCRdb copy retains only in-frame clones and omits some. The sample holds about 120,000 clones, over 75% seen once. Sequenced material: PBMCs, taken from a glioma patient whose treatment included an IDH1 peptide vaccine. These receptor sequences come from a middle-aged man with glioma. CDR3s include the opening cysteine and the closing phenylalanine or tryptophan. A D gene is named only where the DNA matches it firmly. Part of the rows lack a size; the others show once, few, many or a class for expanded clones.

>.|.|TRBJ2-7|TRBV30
TGTGCCTGGAGTATCAGATCCGAGCAGTACTTC
CAWSIRSEQYF
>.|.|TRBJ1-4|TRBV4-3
TGCGCCAGCAGCCAACCTATCACTCTGAGGCTGTTTTTT
CASSQPITLRLFF
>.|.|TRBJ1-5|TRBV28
TGTGCCAGCGGACAGTCGGGGCAGCCCCAGCATTTT
CASGQSGQPQHF
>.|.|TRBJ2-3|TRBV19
TGTGCCAGTAGTATAGTACCGGGTACAGATACGCAGTATTTT
CASSIVPGTDTQYF
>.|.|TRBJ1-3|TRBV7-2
TGTGCCAGCAGCTCGAGCTCTGGAAACACCATATATTTT
CASSSSSGNTIYF
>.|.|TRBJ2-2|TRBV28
TGTGCCAGCAGGTACAGGGCCGGTAGGACCGGGGAGCTGTTTTTT
CASRYRAGRTGELFF
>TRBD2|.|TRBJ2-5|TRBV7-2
TGTGCCAGCAGCTCCGGGACTAGATCAGAGACCCAGTACTTC
CASSSGTRSETQYF
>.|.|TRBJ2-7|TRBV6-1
TGTGCCAGCAGTGGTCTCAAGCGGCTGCTTTCCTACGAGCAGTACTTC
CASSGLKRLLSYEQYF
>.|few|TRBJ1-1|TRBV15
TGTGCCACCAGCAGAGATCGTACAGTCCTGAACACTGAAGCTTTCTTT
CATSRDRTVLNTEAFF
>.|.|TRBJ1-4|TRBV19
TGTGCCAGTAGTGCAAGGGCAACTAATGAAAAACTGTTTTTT
CASSARATNEKLFF
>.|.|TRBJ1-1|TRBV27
TGTGCCAGCAGTTTAACATTCGGTACTGAAGCTTTCTTT
CASSLTFGTEAFF
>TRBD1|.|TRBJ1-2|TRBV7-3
TGTGCCAGCAGCCCCCAGCCCGGACAGGGGACGGGTGGCTACACCTTC
CASSPQPGQGTGGYTF
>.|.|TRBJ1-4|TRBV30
TGTGCCTGGAGCCCCAACTCATTTACTAATGAAAAACTGTTTTTT
CAWSPNSFTNEKLFF
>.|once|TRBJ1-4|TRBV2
TGTGCCAGCACCGCCGGCACAGGGTATTACGAAAAACTGTTTTTT
CASTAGTGYYEKLFF
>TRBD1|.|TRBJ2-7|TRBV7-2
TGTGCCAGCCGGGGACAGGGTCTAAACGAGCAGTACTTC
CASRGQGLNEQYF
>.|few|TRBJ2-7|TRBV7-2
TGTGCCAGCAGCTTAGGCCGCACCTACGAGCAGTACTTC
CASSLGRTYEQYF
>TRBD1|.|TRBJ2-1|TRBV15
TGTGCCACCAGCAGAGCACGGGACAGGTACAATGAGCAGTTCTTC
CATSRARDRYNEQFF
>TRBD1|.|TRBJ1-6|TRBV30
TGTGCCTGGAGCGCGGGACAGAACTCTTCACCCCTCCACTTT
CAWSAGQNSSPLHF
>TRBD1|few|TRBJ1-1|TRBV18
TGTGCCAGCTCACTTGGGACAGGGGGCACTGAAGCTTTCTTT
CASSLGTGGTEAFF
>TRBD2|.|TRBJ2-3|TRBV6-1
TGTGCCAGCAGTGCCCGGGGGGGCCCGGGCGGAGTGATCACAGATACGCAGTATTTT
CASSARGGPGGVITDTQYF
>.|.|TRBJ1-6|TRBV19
TGTGCCAGTAGTCCACCGACAGTCCAGCCCTTCAATAATTCACCCCTCCACTTT
CASSPPTVQPFNNSPLHF
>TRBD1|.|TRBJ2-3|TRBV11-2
TGTGCCAGCAGCCCCCAGGCAGGGGGCCGTACAGATACGCAGTATTTT
CASSPQAGGRTDTQYF
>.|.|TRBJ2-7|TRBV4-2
TGTGCCAGCAGCCCATGGAGAGGGGCCGAGCAGTACTTC
CASSPWRGAEQYF
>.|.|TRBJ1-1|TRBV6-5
TGTGCCAGCCCAAAGGGAGGTAACACTGAAGCTTTCTTT
CASPKGGNTEAFF
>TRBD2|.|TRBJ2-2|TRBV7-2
TGTGCCAGCAGCCTCCCTCGGGGAGGGTACACCGGGGAGCTGTTTTTT
CASSLPRGGYTGELFF
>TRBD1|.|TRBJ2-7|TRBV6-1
TGTGCCAGCAGTGAAGCGCCCGGGACAGGGGACTACGAGCAGTACTTC
CASSEAPGTGDYEQYF
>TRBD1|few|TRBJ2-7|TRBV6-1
TGTGCCAGCAGGGACAGGGGCTACGAGCAGTACTTC
CASRDRGYEQYF
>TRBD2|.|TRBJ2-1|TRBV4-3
TGCGCCAGCAGCCAGGCTCCAACAGGGGGTATTGGGACTAGCGGGAGGGCCGGTGAGCAGTTCTTC
CASSQAPTGGIGTSGRAGEQFF
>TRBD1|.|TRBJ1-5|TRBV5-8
TGTGCCAGCAGCCCGGCGGGACAGGGCGGGAATCAGCCCCAGCATTTT
CASSPAGQGGNQPQHF
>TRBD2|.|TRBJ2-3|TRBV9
TGTGCCAGCAGCGCCGAACTAGCGTTTAGCACAGATACGCAGTATTTT
CASSAELAFSTDTQYF
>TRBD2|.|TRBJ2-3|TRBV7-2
TGTGCCAGCAAGAGACCTTTGGGGCGGGGGACAGATACGCAGTATTTT
CASKRPLGRGTDTQYF
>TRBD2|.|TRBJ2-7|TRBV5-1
TGCGCCAGCAGCATCCGTCCTGGGACTAGCGGGAGGGCCTCCTACGAGCAGTACTTC
CASSIRPGTSGRASYEQYF
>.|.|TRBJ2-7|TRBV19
TGTGCCAGTAGTATAGAGCCAGGCGAAGACCATTACTTC
CASSIEPGEDHYF
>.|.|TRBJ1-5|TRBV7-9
TGTGCCAGCAGCTCCTGGACAGACAGCAATCAGCCCCAGCATTTT
CASSSWTDSNQPQHF
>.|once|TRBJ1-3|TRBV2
TGTGCCCACGGGCTCAGCTCTGGAAACACCATATATTTT
CAHGLSSGNTIYF
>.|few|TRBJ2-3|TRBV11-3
TGTGCCAGCAGCTTCCATGGGACAGATACGCAGTATTTT
CASSFHGTDTQYF
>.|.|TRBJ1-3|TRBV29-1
TGCAGCGTTAGGCCGGAGGGGTCTGGAAACACCATATATTTT
CSVRPEGSGNTIYF
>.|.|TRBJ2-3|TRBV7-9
TGTGCCAGCAGCCGCAGGGGAGGGGGCACAGATACGCAGTATTTT
CASSRRGGGTDTQYF
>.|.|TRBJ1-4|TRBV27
TGTGCCAGCAGTTTTGGGGGCGCAGGGGAAAAACTGTTTTTT
CASSFGGAGEKLFF
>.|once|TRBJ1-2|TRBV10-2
TGCGCCAGCAGTGGGAACGATCCCAACTATGGCTACACCTTC
CASSGNDPNYGYTF
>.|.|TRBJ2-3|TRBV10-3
TGTGCCATCAGTGCGATCCAGGGTGCGGATACGCAGTATTTT
CAISAIQGADTQYF
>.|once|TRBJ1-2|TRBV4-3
TGCGCCAGCAGCCAAGTCAGTCCCCGACGGGACGGCTACACCTTC
CASSQVSPRRDGYTF
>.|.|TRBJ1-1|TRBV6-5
TGTGCCAGCAGTTACCGTTCATTGGGTGAGGCCACTGAAGCTTTCTTT
CASSYRSLGEATEAFF
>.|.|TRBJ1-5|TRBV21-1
TGTGCCAGCAGCAAAGGTTCAGGAGCTCAGCCCCAGCATTTT
CASSKGSGAQPQHF
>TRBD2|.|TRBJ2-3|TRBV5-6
TGTGCCAGCAGCCTTCGGACTAGCGGGAGTGGCGCAGATACGCAGTATTTT
CASSLRTSGSGADTQYF
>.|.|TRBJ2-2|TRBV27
TGTGCCAGCAGTCTCCACCACCCGAACACCGGGGAGCTGTTTTTT
CASSLHHPNTGELFF
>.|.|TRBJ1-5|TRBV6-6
TGTGCCAGCAGGCCCGGACATTATAGCAATCAGCCCCAGCATTTT
CASRPGHYSNQPQHF
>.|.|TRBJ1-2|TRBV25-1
TGTGCCAGCAGTGAATCCAGCTATGGCTACACCTTC
CASSESSYGYTF
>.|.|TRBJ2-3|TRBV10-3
TGTGCCATCAGTGAGCGGGGGCCAACAGATACGCAGTATTTT
CAISERGPTDTQYF
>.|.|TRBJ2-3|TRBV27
TGTGCCAGCAGTCCTCGAACTACGAATACGCAGTATTTT
CASSPRTTNTQYF
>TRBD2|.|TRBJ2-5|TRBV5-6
TGTGCCAGCAGCGCGACTAGCGGGTCACAAGAGACCCAGTACTTC
CASSATSGSQETQYF
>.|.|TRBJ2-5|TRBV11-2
TGTGCCAGCAGCTTAGTTGGCAGGTTAGAAGAGACCCAGTACTTC
CASSLVGRLEETQYF
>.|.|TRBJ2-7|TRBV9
TGTGCCAGCAGCGAACGATCCGAATCCTACGAGCAGTACTTC
CASSERSESYEQYF
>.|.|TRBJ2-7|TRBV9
TGTGCCAGCAGCGTAGGCGGAGCCGGAGAGCAGTACTTC
CASSVGGAGEQYF
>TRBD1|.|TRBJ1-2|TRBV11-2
TGTGCCAGCAGCCCGACAGGGGCAGCGGGGGCCTACTATGGCTACACCTTC
CASSPTGAAGAYYGYTF